The 19 T cell receptor beta chains below were found in one sample sequenced in a study of cytomegalovirus exposure and HLA in healthy donors. Primers included in the PCR were 60 Vbeta and 13 Jbeta primers. The method was immunoSEQ multiplex PCR; TCRdb's version includes in-frame clones alone and lacks a portion of them. The table has 95,000 to 120,000 clones, around 66% seen once. The specimen was PBMCs. The receptor set was obtained from a man younger than 30 in good health and CMV-seropositive.

V and J are TRBV2 and TRBJ2-7; TRBD1 agrees at 8 bases. V lost 8 bases, J lost 3 bases, and 9 bases stayed unmatched. The CDR3 runs 14 residues. Germline CDR1 is SNHLY and CDR2 is FYNNEI. The CDR3 nucleotides are TGTGCCAGCGGCCCCGGGACAGGAGACTACGAGCAGTACGTC. This translates into CASGPGTGDYEQYV.

The chain couples TRBV7-2 to TRBJ2-5; 11 bases map to TRBD2. The CDR3 contains 15 residues. The J segment lost 7 bases and the V segment lost 1 base, leaving 5 bases of the junction unmatched. Germline V gives CDR1 SGHTA, CDR2 FQGNSA. CDR3 DNA sequence: TGTGCCAGCAGCTTAGAAACTAGCGGGGGCGGGACCCAGTACTTC. It encodes CASSLETSGGGTQYF.

V gene TRBV28 combines with J gene TRBJ1-4; D is unclear. The ends were cut back, 2 bases at V and 8 bases at J, with 15 bases in the middle. Germline V gene lookup returns CDR1 MDHEN and CDR2 SYDVKM. This CDR3 has 15 residues. The CDR3 sequence is CASSLVSVLREKLFF. CDR3 DNA: TGTGCCAGCAGTTTAGTCAGCGTCTTAAGGGAAAAACTGTTTTTT. Combining the CDR3 with reference TRBV28 and TRBJ1-4 gives the whole variable domain DVKVTQSSRYLVKRTGEKVFLECVQDMDHENMFWYRQDPGLGLRLIYFSYDVKMKEKGDIPEGYSVSREKKERFSLILESASTNQTSMYLCASSLVSVLREKLFFGSGTQLSVL.

The chain is built from TRBV5-1 and TRBJ2-2, with 11 bases matching TRBD2. This CDR3 has 17 residues. Germline V gives CDR1 SGHRS, CDR2 YFSETQ. With 3 bases clipped from V and 4 bases from J, the junction kept 8 bases outside the gene matches. The CDR3 DNA is TGCGCCAGCAGCTCCCGGACTAGCGGGTACTTCACCGGGGAGCTGTTTTTT. This encodes CASSSRTSGYFTGELFF.

The chain employs TRBV6-5 and TRBJ1-1; 7 bases map to TRBD1. The germline V gene encodes CDR1 MNHEY and CDR2 SVGAGI. V was clipped by 3 bases and J by 7 bases; unmatched bases: 14. The CDR3 has 16 amino acids. This chain's CDR3 is CASSYRGRSSGSEAFF. The CDR3 region has the DNA TGTGCCAGCAGTTATAGGGGGCGTAGTAGTGGCAGTGAAGCTTTCTTT.

J is TRBJ1-4 and V is TRBV6-5; possible D gene TRBD1, 5 bases. Germline lookup yields CDR1 MNHEY and CDR2 SVGAGI. This CDR3 region has 15 residues. V was clipped by 0 bases and J by 6 bases, with 11 bases between them. CDR3 sequence reads: CASSYSGGSHEKLFF. CDR3 coding DNA: TGTGCCAGCAGTTACTCCGGGGGATCGCATGAAAAACTGTTTTTT.

The chain recombines TRBV18 with TRBJ2-5; 7 bases are shared with TRBD1. The CDR3 has 15 amino acids. Trimming at V came to 3 bases and at J to 5 bases, leaving 9 bases not matched to a gene. Per the germline V gene, CDR1 is KGHSH and CDR2 is LQKENI. The chain's CDR3 is CASSPRTGVAETQYF. Written as DNA, the CDR3 is TGTGCCAGCTCACCGAGAACAGGGGTGGCGGAGACCCAGTACTTC.

The CDR3 sequence: CASSSEGAGDTQYF. The CDR3, as DNA: TGCGCCAGCAGCTCCGAAGGGGCAGGAGATACGCAGTATTTT. The chain carries TRBV10-1 and TRBJ2-3, with D possibly being TRBD1 (5 bases). V lost 6 bases and J lost 5, with 15 bases in between. The CDR3 sequence is 14 residues long. The germline gives CDR1 WNHNN, CDR2 SYGVQD (reference sequence).

The chain combines TRBV27 with TRBJ1-5, with a weak D call TRBD1 (6 bases). There are 14 residues in the CDR3. V lost 5 bases and J lost 8, with 16 bases in between. Germline CDR1 is MNHEY and CDR2 is SMNVEV (reference sequence). In DNA form, the CDR3 reads TGTGCCAGCAGTCCCGGCCCGACAGGAAAGCCCCAGCATTTT. As protein: CASSPGPTGKPQHF.

V and J are TRBV18 and TRBJ2-5; D is possibly TRBD1 (6 bases). Trimming stripped 3 bases from V and 2 bases from J, with 10 bases between. CDR1 is KGHSH, CDR2 LQKENI, per germline. CDR3 length: 14 residues. CDR3 DNA: TGTGCCAGCTCACCCCAGGGGTGGCAAGAGACCCAGTACTTC. Its translation: CASSPQGWQETQYF.

The chain employs TRBV30 and TRBJ1-1, with 8 bases matching TRBD1. Germline assignment: CDR1 GTSNPN and CDR2 SVGIG (reference sequence). CDR3 length equals 16 residues. J was trimmed by 1 base and V by 0 bases; bases with no gene match: 7. In DNA form, the CDR3 reads TGTGCCTGGAGTGTACACAGGGGGTTGGGGAACACTGAAGCTTTCTTT. Amino acid sequence: CAWSVHRGLGNTEAFF.

The sample holds a few counts of this clone. This rearrangement joins TRBV7-9 to TRBJ2-1, with TRBD2 identical over 7 bases. The CDR3 is 15 residues long. Unmatched junction bases numbered 5, after V lost 3 bases and J lost 3 bases. Germline CDR1 SEHNR, CDR2 FQNEAQ (reference sequence). This chain's CDR3 is CASSFRRGDYNEQFF. The CDR3 nucleotides read TGTGCCAGCAGCTTTAGACGGGGGGACTACAATGAGCAGTTCTTC.

A note on this clone: The same CDR3 also results from other DNA sequences found in this sample. The chain uses TRBV15 and TRBJ1-4; D gene uncertain. CDR3 size: 14 residues. With 3 bases removed from V and 7 bases from J, the gap between germline ends came to 12 bases. Germline V lookup: CDR1 LNHNV, CDR2 YYDKDF (reference sequence). The CDR3, as DNA: TGTGCCACCAGCAGTGTCCGGGAACCTGAAAAACTGTTTTTT. Amino acid sequence: CATSSVREPEKLFF.

The chain has TRBV10-1 and TRBJ1-1; D might be TRBD1 (5 bases). Per germline, CDR1 WNHNN and CDR2 SYGVQD (reference sequence). This CDR3 comprises 14 residues. The germline V and J ends were trimmed by 6 bases and 4 bases, with 15 bases remaining between them. CDR3 sequence (DNA): TGCGCCAGCAGCCCGGAGGGGTCTGGCACTGAAGCTTTCTTT. Protein product: CASSPEGSGTEAFF.

This clone has just a few counts. The chain has TRBV5-4 and TRBJ2-1; D is unresolved. From germline, CDR1 is SGHNT and CDR2 YYREEE (reference sequence). Trimming pared 3 bases from V and 0 bases from J, leaving 10 bases between. CDR3 size: 15 residues. The CDR3 loop is CASSSRFSSYNEQFF. The DNA for the CDR3 is TGTGCCAGCAGCTCCAGGTTCAGCTCCTACAATGAGCAGTTCTTC.

The J gene is TRBJ2-5, the V gene TRBV6-5, with D perhaps matching TRBD2 (7 bases). In germline, CDR1 is MNHEY, CDR2 SVGAGI. The CDR3 is 15 residues long. Trimming removed 5 bases at V and 5 bases at J, with 18 bases between. CDR3 region: CASSALGGVDETQYF. CDR3 bases: TGTGCCAGCAGTGCCCTAGGGGGGGTCGACGAGACCCAGTACTTC.

The rearrangement uses TRBV7-3 and TRBJ2-3, with D possibly TRBD1 on 5 matching bases. The CDR3 extends over 13 amino acids. Germline values: CDR1 SGHTA, CDR2 FQGTGA. V was pared by 3 bases and J by 6 bases, with 10 bases between. CDR3 sequence reads: CASSFRKGDTQYF. CDR3 nucleotide sequence: TGTGCCAGCAGCTTCCGTAAGGGGGATACGCAGTATTTT.

This clone has more than one count but fewer than ten. This chain links TRBV29-1 with TRBJ2-2; D perhaps matches TRBD1 (6 bases). The CDR3 is made up of 13 amino acids. Trimming removed 5 bases from V and 5 bases from J, with 12 bases in between. The germline V gene encodes CDR1 SQVTM and CDR2 ANQGSEA. This chain's CDR3 is CSVSDRSTGELFF. CDR3 coding DNA: TGCAGCGTTTCTGACAGGTCGACCGGGGAGCTGTTTTTT.

The chain couples TRBV10-1 to TRBJ2-7; possible D gene TRBD2, 7 bases. V gave up 0 bases and J gave up 2 bases, with 8 bases separating them. This CDR3 contains 14 residues. Germline V gene lookup returns CDR1 WNHNN and CDR2 SYGVQD (reference sequence). The CDR3 DNA reads as TGCGCCAGCAGTGAGTCCGGGGGGCCCTACGAGCAGTACGTC. Translation: CASSESGGPYEQYV.